These 20 T cell receptor beta chains came from one sample sequenced in a study of cytomegalovirus exposure and HLA in healthy donors. PCR involved 60 Vbeta and 13 Jbeta primers. TCRdb's copy holds only in-frame clones and misses some; the assay was immunoSEQ multiplex PCR. The sample shows just over 200,000 clones, and more than 0.95% sits with its ten largest clones. Sequenced: PBMCs. The receptors were sampled from a girl under 10 years old in good health and CMV-seropositive.

The chain employs TRBV4-1 and TRBJ1-2; possibly TRBD1 for D (6 bases). This CDR3 comprises 14 residues. Germline V gene lookup returns CDR1 MGHRA and CDR2 YSYEKL. Trimming cost V 4 bases and J 4 bases, with 13 bases left between them. The CDR3 region has the DNA TGCGCCAGCAGCCTCGAGACAGGAGCCTATGGCTACACCTTC. As protein: CASSLETGAYGYTF.

The rearrangement links TRBV11-3 to TRBJ2-7; D is perhaps TRBD1 (5 bases). The germline V and J ends were trimmed by 0 bases and 2 bases, with 11 bases remaining between them. Germline V gene lookup returns CDR1 SGHNT and CDR2 YENEEA. The CDR3 is 15 amino acids. CDR3 in amino acids: CASSLDRARTYEQYF. The CDR3 region has the DNA TGTGCCAGCAGCTTAGACAGGGCAAGAACCTACGAGCAGTACTTC. Drawing the rest from reference TRBV11-3 and TRBJ2-7, the complete variable domain is EAGVVQSPRYKIIEKKQPVAFWCNPISGHNTLYWYLQNLGQGPELLIRYENEEAVDDSQLPKDRFSAERLKGVDSTLKIQPAELGDSAVYLCASSLDRARTYEQYFGPGTRLTVT.

The genes are TRBV27 and TRBJ2-3; D is undetermined. The V and J ends lost 6 bases and 2 bases respectively, with 6 bases between them. This CDR3 has 12 residues. CDR1 and CDR2 (germline): MNHEY, SMNVEV (reference sequence). DNA for the CDR3: TGTGCCAGCAGAACTAACACAGATACGCAGTATTTT. Translation: CASRTNTDTQYF.

The V and J genes are TRBV28 and TRBJ2-7, with 10 bases identical to TRBD2. Germline CDR1 reads MDHEN; CDR2 reads SYDVKM. J was trimmed by 7 bases and V by 8 bases; bases with no gene match: 17. The CDR3 runs to 16 residues. Here the CDR3 DNA reads TGTGCCAGCCTCCCCCAGGCTAGCGGGAGTACCCGGGAGCAGTACTTC. Protein product: CASLPQASGSTREQYF.

V gene TRBV5-1 combines with J gene TRBJ1-5; D perhaps matches TRBD1 (6 bases). Trimming took off 4 bases at V and 0 bases at J, with 11 bases between the two ends. The CDR3 covers 15 residues. Per the germline V gene, CDR1 is SGHRS and CDR2 is YFSETQ. The CDR3 nucleotides read TGCGCCAGCAGCATGGACAGCCATAGCAATCAGCCCCAGCATTTT. It encodes CASSMDSHSNQPQHF. The variable domain in full, completed from reference TRBV5-1 and TRBJ1-5, reads KAGVTQTPRYLIKTRGQQVTLSCSPISGHRSVSWYQQTPGQGLQFLFEYFSETQRNKGNFPGRFSGRQFSNSRSEMNVSTLELGDSALYLCASSMDSHSNQPQHFGDGTRLSIL.

The J gene is TRBJ2-2, the V gene TRBV5-4; 8 bases agree with TRBD2. This CDR3 is 15 amino acids long. J lost 5 bases, V lost 2 bases, and 5 bases had no gene match. CDR1 and CDR2 from the germline V gene are SGHNT and YYREEE (reference sequence). The CDR3 sequence is CASSFFGRATGELFF. Written as DNA, the CDR3 is TGTGCCAGCAGCTTCTTCGGGAGGGCGACCGGGGAGCTGTTTTTT.

The chain uses TRBV4-2 and TRBJ2-3; D may be TRBD2 (5 bases). This CDR3 is 17 amino acids long. The germline V and J ends were trimmed by 0 bases and 0 bases, with 13 bases remaining between them. Per the germline V gene, CDR1 is LGHNA and CDR2 is YNFKEQ. CDR3 in DNA: TGTGCCAGCAGCCAAGAGACACCAGCGGCTAGCACAGATACGCAGTATTTT. Its protein product is CASSQETPAASTDTQYF.

The rearrangement joins TRBV2 to TRBJ1-4; D may be TRBD1 (5 bases). The V and J ends lost 2 bases and 7 bases respectively, with 14 bases between them. CDR1 is SNHLY and CDR2 is FYNNEI in the germline V gene. The CDR3 totals 15 residues. The CDR3 protein is CASSEWGSIGEKLFF. CDR3 nucleotide sequence: TGTGCCAGCAGTGAATGGGGCAGCATTGGTGAAAAACTGTTTTTT.

The V and J genes are TRBV6-5 and TRBJ2-3; TRBD2 might be the D (7 bases). Germline-derived CDR1 and CDR2 are MNHEY and SVGAGI. The CDR3 sequence is 15 residues long. Trimming took 7 bases from V and 2 from J, leaving 16 bases between them. CDR3 coding DNA: TGTGCCAGCAACAAGGGGGACTACGCCACAGATACGCAGTATTTT. Protein product: CASNKGDYATDTQYF.

The chain links TRBV29-1 to TRBJ2-7, with TRBD2 identical over 14 bases. CDR3 length equals 17 residues. CDR1 is SQVTM and CDR2 is ANQGSEA in the germline V gene. V shed 0 bases and J 3 bases; nucleotides not matched to a gene: 7. In nucleotides, the CDR3 is TGCAGCGTTGAAGATATAGGACTAGCGGGAGGCGGCTACGAGCAGTACTTC. This gives the protein CSVEDIGLAGGGYEQYF.

Turning to this clone: At one of its ends the junction is not consistent with the germline gene, which may arise from a read error. The chain links TRBV4-1 to TRBJ2-5; D is possibly TRBD2 (5 bases). This CDR3 has 16 residues. Germline-derived CDR1 and CDR2 are MGHRA and YSYEKL. The CDR3 sequence: CAGSQDGGAPKETQYF. CDR3 DNA: TGCGCCGGCAGCCAAGACGGAGGAGCACCGAAAGAGACCCAGTACTTC.

The genes are TRBV18 and TRBJ2-2; 8 nucleotides align to TRBD1. Germline values: CDR1 KGHSH, CDR2 LQKENI. CDR3 length: 17 residues. The trim removed 6 bases at V and 6 bases at J, leaving 15 bases unmatched. CDR3 protein: CASSRKGQGARPGELFF. CDR3 nucleotide sequence: TGTGCCAGCTCCCGAAAGGGCCAGGGGGCAAGACCCGGGGAGCTGTTTTTT.

The chain employs TRBV5-1 and TRBJ2-5; 9 nucleotides line up with TRBD1. The J call is uncertain, as TRBJ2-7 better fits the DNA end. Germline V gene data show CDR1 as SGHRS and CDR2 as YFSETQ. This CDR3 spans 14 amino acids. The CDR3 bases are TGCGCCAGCAGCCCGGGACAGGGCGACTACGAGCAGTACTTC. Translating gives CASSPGQGDYEQYF.

This chain connects TRBV5-6 to TRBJ2-5; D call uncertain. The ends were cut back, 1 base at V and 5 bases at J, with 9 bases in the middle. CDR3 length: 13 amino acids. From germline, CDR1 is SGHDT and CDR2 YYEEEE. The CDR3 loop is CASSLISQETQYF. CDR3 DNA: TGTGCCAGCAGCTTGATCAGTCAGGAGACCCAGTACTTC. The full variable domain, rest sourced from reference TRBV5-6 and TRBJ2-5, is DAGVTQSPTHLIKTRGQQVTLRCSPKSGHDTVSWYQQALGQGPQFIFQYYEEEERQRGNFPDRFSGHQFPNYSSELNVNALLLGDSALYLCASSLISQETQYFGPGTRLLVL.

V usage is TRBV5-1 and J usage is TRBJ2-7; D is uncertain. The germline gives CDR1 SGHRS, CDR2 YFSETQ. Deletions cut 0 bases from V and 1 base from J, with 14 bases between. The CDR3 is made up of 16 amino acids. The DNA of the CDR3 is TGCGCCAGCAGCTTGGCCGCGCAGGCGCCATCCTACGAGCAGTACTTC. It encodes CASSLAAQAPSYEQYF.

V is TRBV21-1 and J is TRBJ1-3. TRBV21-1 constitutes a pseudogene. This CDR3 is 15 amino acids long. The DNA for the CDR3 is TGTGCCAGCAGCAAGGGGCGGGGATGCTGGAACACCATATATTTT. It codes for CASSKGRGCWNTIYF.

As concerns this clone: The sample has other DNA sequences that encode this CDR3 too. The chain couples TRBV6-5 to TRBJ1-1, with D unresolved. The CDR3 loop spans 15 amino acids. Germline V CDR1 and CDR2: MNHEY, SVGAGI. Trimming shortened V by 2 bases and J by 3 bases, and 13 bases separated the two germline ends. The CDR3 coding sequence is TGTGCCAGCAGTTACGGTCGGGGTGGGGACACTGAAGCTTTCTTT. The encoded protein is CASSYGRGGDTEAFF.

The chain uses TRBV7-9 and TRBJ2-1; perhaps TRBD2 as D (6 bases). Trimming pared 0 bases from V and 10 bases from J, leaving 7 bases between. CDR1 is SEHNR, CDR2 FQNEAQ, per germline (reference sequence). There are 12 residues in the CDR3. As DNA, the CDR3 is TGTGCCAGCAGCTTAGCGGCGGGAGAGCAGTTCTTC. It specifies CASSLAAGEQFF.

The genes are TRBV18 and TRBJ2-3; the D gene is possibly TRBD2 (5 bases). The CDR3 has 16 amino acids. V shed 3 bases and J shed 2 bases, with 15 bases lying between them. The germline gives CDR1 KGHSH, CDR2 LQKENI. Here the CDR3 reads CASSPISGGNTDTQYF. The CDR3 DNA is TGTGCCAGCTCACCCATCAGCGGTGGGAACACAGATACGCAGTATTTT.

V usage is TRBV5-1 and J usage is TRBJ2-1; D gene uncertain. Per germline, CDR1 SGHRS and CDR2 YFSETQ. This CDR3 has 15 amino acids. Trimming took off 1 base at V and 0 bases at J, with 8 bases between the two ends. The CDR3 region is CASSLNQDSYNEQFF. CDR3 nucleotides: TGCGCCAGCAGCTTGAATCAGGACTCCTACAATGAGCAGTTCTTC.